The entry below gives a single T cell receptor (beta chain) sequence along with its context. The data belong to a study of blood T cell repertoires in COVID-19. Study information: The cDNA or gDNA used as material had been derived from T cells, B-cell-depleted T cells, or PBMCs.

In the authors' methods: For nucleated cells, counts were estimated from reference gene primer amplification. Some clones are missing from TCRdb's copy, which holds only in-frame ones; the method was immunoSEQ multiplex PCR. D and trimming come from the DNA, and the V and J calls and clone size come from that table. This sample has 60,000 to 85,000 clones; roughly 80% occur once, and the top ten carry 15% to 20%. Specimen: peripheral blood. The sequence was collected from an older woman with acute or convalescent COVID-19.

The CDR3 here is CASSYVNGEAFF. The CDR3, as DNA: TGTGCCAGCAGTTATGTAAACGGTGAAGCTTTCTTT. This chain joins TRBV27 and TRBJ1-1; no reliable D call. The CDR3 runs to 12 residues. V lost 4 bases and J 7 bases, leaving 10 bases between the germline ends. Per germline, CDR1 MNHEY and CDR2 SMNVEV (reference sequence).